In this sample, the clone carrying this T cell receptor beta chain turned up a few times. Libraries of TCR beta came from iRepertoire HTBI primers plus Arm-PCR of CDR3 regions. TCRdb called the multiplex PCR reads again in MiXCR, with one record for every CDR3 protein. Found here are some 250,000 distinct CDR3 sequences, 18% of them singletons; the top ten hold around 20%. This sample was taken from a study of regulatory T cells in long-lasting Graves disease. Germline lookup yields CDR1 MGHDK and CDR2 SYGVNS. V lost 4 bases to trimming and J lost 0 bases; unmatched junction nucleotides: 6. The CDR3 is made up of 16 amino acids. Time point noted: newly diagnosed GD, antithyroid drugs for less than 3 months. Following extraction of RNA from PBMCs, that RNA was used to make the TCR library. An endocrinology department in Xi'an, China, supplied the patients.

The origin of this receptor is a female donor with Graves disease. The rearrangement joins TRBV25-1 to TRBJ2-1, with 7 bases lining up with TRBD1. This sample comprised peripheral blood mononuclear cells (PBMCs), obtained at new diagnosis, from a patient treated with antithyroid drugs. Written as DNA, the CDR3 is TGTGCCAGCAGTGGTATTACAGGGGACTCCTACAATGAGCAGTTCTTC. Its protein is CASSGITGDSYNEQFF.